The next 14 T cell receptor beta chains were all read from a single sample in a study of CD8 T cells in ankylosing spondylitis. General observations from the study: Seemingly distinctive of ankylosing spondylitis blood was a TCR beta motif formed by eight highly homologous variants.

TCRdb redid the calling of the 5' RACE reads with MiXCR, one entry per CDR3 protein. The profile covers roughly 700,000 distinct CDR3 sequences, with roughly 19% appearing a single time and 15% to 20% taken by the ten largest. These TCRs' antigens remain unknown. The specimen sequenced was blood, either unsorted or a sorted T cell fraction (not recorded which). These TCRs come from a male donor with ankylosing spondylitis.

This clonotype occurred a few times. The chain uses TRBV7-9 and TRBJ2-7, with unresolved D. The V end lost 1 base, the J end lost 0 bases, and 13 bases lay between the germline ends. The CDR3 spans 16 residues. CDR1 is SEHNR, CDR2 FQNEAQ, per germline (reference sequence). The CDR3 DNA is TGTGCCAGCAGCTTAGGAGTGGCGGTGGACTCCTACGAGCAGTACTTC. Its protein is CASSLGVAVDSYEQYF.

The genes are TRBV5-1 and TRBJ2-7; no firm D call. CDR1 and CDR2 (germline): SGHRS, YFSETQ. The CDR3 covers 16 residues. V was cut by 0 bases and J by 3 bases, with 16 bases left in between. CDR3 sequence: CASSLAMAGEIYEQYF. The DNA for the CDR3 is TGCGCCAGCAGCTTGGCCATGGCAGGTGAAATCTACGAGCAGTACTTC.

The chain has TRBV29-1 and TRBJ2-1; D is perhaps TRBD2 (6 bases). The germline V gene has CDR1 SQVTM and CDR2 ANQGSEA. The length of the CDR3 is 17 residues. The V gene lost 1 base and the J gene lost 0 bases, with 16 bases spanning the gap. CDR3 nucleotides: TGCAGCGTTGAAGGAGTATGGGGGGACCCCTCCTACAATGAGCAGTTCTTC. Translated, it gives CSVEGVWGDPSYNEQFF.

CDR3 nucleotides: TGTGCCAGCTCACCAGCTAGCGGCGCCTACGAGCAGTACTTC. As protein: CASSPASGAYEQYF. V usage is TRBV18 and J usage is TRBJ2-7; 7 positions match TRBD2. V shed 2 bases and J 2 bases; nucleotides not matched to a gene: 3. CDR3 length: 14 amino acids. Germline lookup yields CDR1 KGHSH and CDR2 LQKENI. Based on the CDR3 plus reference TRBV18 and TRBJ2-7, the full variable domain is NAGVMQNPRHLVRRRGQEARLRCSPMKGHSHVYWYRQLPEEGLKFMVYLQKENIIDESGMPKERFSAEFPKEGPSILRIQQVVRGDSAAYFCASSPASGAYEQYFGPGTRLTVT.

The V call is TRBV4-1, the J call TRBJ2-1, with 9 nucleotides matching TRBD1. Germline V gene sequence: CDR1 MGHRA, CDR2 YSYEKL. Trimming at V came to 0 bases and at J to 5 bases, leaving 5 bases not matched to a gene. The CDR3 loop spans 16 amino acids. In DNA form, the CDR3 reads TGCGCCAGCAGCCAAGATGGACAGGGGACGGACAATGAGCAGTTCTTC. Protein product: CASSQDGQGTDNEQFF.

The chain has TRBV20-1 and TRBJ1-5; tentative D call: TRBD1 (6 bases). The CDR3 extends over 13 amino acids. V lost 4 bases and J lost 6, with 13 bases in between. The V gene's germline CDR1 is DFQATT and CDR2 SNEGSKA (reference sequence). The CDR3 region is CSAMGRGAQPQHF. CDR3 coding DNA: TGCAGTGCTATGGGCAGGGGTGCTCAGCCCCAGCATTTT.

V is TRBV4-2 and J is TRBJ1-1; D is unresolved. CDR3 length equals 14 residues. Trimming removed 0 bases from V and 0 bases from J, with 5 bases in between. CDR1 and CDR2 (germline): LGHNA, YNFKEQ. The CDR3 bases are TGTGCCAGCAGCCAAGAATACTTGAACACTGAAGCTTTCTTT. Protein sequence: CASSQEYLNTEAFF.

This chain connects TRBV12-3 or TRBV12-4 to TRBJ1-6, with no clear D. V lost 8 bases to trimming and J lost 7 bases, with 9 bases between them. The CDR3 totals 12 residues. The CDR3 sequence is CASRDGNSPLHF. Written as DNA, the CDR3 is TGTGCCAGCCGCGATGGGAATTCACCCCTCCACTTT.

DNA for the CDR3: TGCGCCAGCAGCCACATAGGGACTAGCGGAAACTACAATGAGCAGTTCTTC. It yields the protein CASSHIGTSGNYNEQFF. The chain has TRBV4-3 and TRBJ2-1; 11 bases agree with TRBD2. The trim removed 3 bases at V and 3 bases at J, leaving 7 bases unmatched. Germline loops: CDR1 LGHNA, CDR2 YSLEER. This CDR3 has 17 residues.

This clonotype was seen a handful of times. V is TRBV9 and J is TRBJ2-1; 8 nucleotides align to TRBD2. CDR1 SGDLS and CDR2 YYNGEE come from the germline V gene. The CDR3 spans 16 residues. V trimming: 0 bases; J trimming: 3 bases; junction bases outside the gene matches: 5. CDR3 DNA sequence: TGTGCCAGCAGCGTAGTGGAACTAGCGGTCTACAATGAGCAGTTCTTC. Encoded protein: CASSVVELAVYNEQFF.

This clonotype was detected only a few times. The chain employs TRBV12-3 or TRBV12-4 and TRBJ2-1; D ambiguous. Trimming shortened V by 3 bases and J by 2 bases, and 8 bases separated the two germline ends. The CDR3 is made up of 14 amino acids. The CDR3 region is CASSFLQTYNEQFF. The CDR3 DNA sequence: TGTGCCAGCAGTTTTTTACAGACCTACAATGAGCAGTTCTTC.

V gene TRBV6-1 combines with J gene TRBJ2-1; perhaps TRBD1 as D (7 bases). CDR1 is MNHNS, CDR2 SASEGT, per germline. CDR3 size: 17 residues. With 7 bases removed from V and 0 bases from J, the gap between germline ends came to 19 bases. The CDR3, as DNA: TGTGCCAGCAAGGGACAGCTCAGGGGGGTCTCCTACAATGAGCAGTTCTTC. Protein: CASKGQLRGVSYNEQFF.

CDR3 residues: CASSESWGLTYEQYF. The CDR3 DNA is TGTGCCAGCAGTGAATCCTGGGGGTTAACCTACGAGCAGTACTTC. The chain joins TRBV6-1 to TRBJ2-7, with D possibly being TRBD1 or TRBD2 (5 bases each). V lost 2 bases and J lost 2, with 13 bases in between. Germline V CDR1 and CDR2: MNHNS, SASEGT. The length of the CDR3 is 15 residues.

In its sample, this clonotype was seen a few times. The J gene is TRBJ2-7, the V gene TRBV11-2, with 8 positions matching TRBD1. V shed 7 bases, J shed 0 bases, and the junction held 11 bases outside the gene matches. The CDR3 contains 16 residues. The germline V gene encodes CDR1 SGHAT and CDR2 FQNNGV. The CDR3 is CASTPRTGGSSYEQYF. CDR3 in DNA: TGTGCCAGCACCCCTAGAACAGGGGGAAGCTCCTACGAGCAGTACTTC.